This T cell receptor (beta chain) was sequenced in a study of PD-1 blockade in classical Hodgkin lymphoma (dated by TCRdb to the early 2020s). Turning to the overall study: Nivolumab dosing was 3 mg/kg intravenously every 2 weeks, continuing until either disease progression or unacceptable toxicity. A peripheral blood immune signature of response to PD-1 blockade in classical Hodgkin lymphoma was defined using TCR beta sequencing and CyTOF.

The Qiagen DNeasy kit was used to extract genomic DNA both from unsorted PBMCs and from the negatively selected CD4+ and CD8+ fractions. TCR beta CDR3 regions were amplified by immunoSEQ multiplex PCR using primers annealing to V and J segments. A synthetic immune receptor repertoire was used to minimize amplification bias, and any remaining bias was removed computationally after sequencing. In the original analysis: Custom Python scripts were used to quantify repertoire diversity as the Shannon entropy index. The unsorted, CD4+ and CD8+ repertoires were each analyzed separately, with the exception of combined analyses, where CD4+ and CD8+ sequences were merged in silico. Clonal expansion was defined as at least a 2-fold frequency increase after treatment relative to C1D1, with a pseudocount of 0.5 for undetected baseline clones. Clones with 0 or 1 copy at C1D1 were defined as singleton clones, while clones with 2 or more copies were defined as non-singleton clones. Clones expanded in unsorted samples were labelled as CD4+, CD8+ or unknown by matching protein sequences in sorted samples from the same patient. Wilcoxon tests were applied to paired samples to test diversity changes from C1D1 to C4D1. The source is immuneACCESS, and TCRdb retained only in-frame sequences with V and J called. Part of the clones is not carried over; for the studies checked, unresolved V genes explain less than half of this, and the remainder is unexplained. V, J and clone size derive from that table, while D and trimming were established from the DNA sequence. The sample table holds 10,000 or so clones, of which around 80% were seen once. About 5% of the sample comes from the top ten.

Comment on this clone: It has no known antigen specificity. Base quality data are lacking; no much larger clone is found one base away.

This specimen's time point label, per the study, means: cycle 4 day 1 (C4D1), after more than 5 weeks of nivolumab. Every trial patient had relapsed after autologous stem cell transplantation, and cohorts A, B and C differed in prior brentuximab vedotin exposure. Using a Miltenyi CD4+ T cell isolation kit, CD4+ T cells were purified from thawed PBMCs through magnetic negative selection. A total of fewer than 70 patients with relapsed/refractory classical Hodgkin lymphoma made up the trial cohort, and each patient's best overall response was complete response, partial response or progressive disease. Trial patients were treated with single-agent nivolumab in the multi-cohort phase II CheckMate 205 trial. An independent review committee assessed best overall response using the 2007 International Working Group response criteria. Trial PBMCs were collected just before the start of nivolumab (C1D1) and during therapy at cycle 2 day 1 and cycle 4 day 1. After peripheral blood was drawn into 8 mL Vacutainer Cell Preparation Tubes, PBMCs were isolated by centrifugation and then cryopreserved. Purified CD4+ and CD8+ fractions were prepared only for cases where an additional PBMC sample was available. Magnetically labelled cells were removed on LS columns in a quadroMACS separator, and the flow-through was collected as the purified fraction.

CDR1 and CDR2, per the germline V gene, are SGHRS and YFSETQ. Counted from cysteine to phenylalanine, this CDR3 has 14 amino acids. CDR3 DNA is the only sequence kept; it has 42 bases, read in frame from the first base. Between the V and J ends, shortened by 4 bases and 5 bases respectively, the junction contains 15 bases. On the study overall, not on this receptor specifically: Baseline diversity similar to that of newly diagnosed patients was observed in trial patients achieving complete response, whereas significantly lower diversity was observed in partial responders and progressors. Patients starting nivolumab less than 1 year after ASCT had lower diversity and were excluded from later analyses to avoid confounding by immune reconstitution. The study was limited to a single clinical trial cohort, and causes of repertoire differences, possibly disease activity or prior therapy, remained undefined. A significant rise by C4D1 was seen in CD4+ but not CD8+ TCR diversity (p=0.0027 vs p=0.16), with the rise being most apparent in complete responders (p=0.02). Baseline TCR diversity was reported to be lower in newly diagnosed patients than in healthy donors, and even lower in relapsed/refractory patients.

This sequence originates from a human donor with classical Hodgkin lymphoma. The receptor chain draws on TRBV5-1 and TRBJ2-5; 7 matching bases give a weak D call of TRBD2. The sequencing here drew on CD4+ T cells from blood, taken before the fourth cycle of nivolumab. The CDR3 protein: CASSVTGGDETQYF. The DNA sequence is TGCGCCAGCAGCGTGACGGGGGGCGACGAGACCCAGTACTTC.